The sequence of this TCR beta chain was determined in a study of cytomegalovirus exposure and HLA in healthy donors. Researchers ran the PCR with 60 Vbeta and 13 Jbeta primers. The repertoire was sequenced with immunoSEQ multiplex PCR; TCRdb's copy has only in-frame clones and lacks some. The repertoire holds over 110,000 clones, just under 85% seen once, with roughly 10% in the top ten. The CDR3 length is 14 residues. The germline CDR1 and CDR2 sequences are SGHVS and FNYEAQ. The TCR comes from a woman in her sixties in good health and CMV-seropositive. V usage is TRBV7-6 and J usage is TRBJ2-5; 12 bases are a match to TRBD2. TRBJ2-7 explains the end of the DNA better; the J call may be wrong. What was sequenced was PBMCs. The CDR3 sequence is CASSTSGRHNEQYF. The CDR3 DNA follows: TGTGCCAGCAGCACTAGCGGGAGGCACAACGAGCAGTACTTC.